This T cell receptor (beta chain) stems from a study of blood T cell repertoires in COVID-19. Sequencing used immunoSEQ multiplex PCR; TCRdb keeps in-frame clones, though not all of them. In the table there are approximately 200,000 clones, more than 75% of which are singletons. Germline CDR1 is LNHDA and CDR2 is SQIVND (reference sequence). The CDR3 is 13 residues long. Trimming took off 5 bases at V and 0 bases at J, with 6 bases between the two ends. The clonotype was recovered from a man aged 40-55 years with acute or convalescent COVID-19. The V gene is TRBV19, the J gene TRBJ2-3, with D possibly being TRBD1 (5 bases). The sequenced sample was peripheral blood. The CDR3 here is CASSDRSTDTQYF. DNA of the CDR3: TGTGCCAGTAGTGACAGAAGCACAGATACGCAGTATTTT.